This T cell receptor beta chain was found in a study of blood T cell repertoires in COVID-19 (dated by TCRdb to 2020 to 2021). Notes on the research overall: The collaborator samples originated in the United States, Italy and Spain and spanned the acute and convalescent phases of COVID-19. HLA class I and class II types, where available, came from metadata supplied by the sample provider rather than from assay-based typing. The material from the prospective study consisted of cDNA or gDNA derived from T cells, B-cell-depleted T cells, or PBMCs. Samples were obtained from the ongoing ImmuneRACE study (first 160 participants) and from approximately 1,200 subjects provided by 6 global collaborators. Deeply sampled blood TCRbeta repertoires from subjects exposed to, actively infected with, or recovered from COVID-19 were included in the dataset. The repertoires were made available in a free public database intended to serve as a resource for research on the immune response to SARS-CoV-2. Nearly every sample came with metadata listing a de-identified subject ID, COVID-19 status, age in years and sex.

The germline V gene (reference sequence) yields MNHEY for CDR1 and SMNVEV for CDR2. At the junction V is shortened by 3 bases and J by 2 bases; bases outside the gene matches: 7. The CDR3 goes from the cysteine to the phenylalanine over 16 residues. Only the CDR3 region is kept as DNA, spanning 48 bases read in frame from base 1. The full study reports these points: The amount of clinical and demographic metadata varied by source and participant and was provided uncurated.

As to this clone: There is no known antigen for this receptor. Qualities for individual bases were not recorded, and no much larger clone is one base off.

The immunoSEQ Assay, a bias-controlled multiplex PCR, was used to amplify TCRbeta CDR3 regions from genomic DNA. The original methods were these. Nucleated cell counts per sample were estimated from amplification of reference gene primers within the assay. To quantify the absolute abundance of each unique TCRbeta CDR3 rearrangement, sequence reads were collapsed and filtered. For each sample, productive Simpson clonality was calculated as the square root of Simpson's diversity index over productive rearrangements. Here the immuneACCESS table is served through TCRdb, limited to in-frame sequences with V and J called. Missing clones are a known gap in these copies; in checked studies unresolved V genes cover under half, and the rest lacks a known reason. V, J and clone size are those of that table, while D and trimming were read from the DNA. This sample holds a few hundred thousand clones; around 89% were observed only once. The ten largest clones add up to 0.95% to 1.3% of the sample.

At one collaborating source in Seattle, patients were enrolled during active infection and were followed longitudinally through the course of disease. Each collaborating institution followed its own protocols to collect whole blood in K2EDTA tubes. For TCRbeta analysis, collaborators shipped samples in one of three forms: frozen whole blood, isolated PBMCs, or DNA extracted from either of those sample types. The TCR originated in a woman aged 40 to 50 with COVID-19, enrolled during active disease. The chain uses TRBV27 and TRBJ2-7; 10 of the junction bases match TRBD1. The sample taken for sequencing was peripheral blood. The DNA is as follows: TGTGCCAGCAGTTTGGGACAGGGGAGGTCGCCCTACGAGCAGTACTTC. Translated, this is CASSLGQGRSPYEQYF.